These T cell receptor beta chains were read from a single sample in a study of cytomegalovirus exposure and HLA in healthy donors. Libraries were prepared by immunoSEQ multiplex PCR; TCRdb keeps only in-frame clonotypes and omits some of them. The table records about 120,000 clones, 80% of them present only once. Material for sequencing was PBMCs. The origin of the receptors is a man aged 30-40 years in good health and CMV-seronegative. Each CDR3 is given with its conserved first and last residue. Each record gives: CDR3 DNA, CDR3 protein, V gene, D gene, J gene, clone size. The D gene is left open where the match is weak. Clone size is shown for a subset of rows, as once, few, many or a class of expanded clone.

cdr3_nt: TGTGCCAGCAGCTTCCTTATCGGAGGCAACTCCTACGAGCAGTACTTC
cdr3_aa: CASSFLIGGNSYEQYF
v_call: TRBV11-2
d_call: -
j_call: TRBJ2-7
clone_size: -

cdr3_nt: TGTGCCAGCAGTGAAGGGGGCTGTGGCTACACCTTC
cdr3_aa: CASSEGGCGYTF
v_call: TRBV25-1
d_call: -
j_call: TRBJ1-2
clone_size: -

cdr3_nt: TGTGCCACCAGTCTGTTCGTTGCAACTAATGAAAAACTGTTTTTT
cdr3_aa: CATSLFVATNEKLFF
v_call: TRBV15
d_call: -
j_call: TRBJ1-4
clone_size: -

cdr3_nt: TGTGCCAGCCTACAGCGGGGAGACACCGGGGAGCTGTTTTTT
cdr3_aa: CASLQRGDTGELFF
v_call: TRBV28
d_call: TRBD2
j_call: TRBJ2-2
clone_size: -

cdr3_nt: TGCGCCAGCAGCCCGGGACTAGCGGGAGGGCCCGATGAGCAGTTCTTC
cdr3_aa: CASSPGLAGGPDEQFF
v_call: TRBV5-1
d_call: TRBD2
j_call: TRBJ2-1
clone_size: -

cdr3_nt: TGCGCCAGCAGCAAACACCAACAAGAGACCCAGTACTTC
cdr3_aa: CASSKHQQETQYF
v_call: TRBV5-1
d_call: -
j_call: TRBJ2-5
clone_size: -

cdr3_nt: TGTGCCAGTAGTTGGACAGGGGGCCATCAGCCCCAGCATTTT
cdr3_aa: CASSWTGGHQPQHF
v_call: TRBV19
d_call: TRBD1
j_call: TRBJ1-5
clone_size: -

cdr3_nt: TGTGCCAGCTCCTGGGCCGGCTACACCTTC
cdr3_aa: CASSWAGYTF
v_call: TRBV6-1
d_call: -
j_call: TRBJ1-2
clone_size: -

cdr3_nt: TGTGCCAGTACCTACGACAGTCTAAATAGCAATCAGCCCCAGCATTTT
cdr3_aa: CASTYDSLNSNQPQHF
v_call: TRBV19
d_call: -
j_call: TRBJ1-5
clone_size: -

cdr3_nt: TGCGCCACCCAAGACAGGGTGGGCTCTGAAGCTTTCTTT
cdr3_aa: CATQDRVGSEAFF
v_call: TRBV4-1
d_call: TRBD1
j_call: TRBJ1-1
clone_size: once

cdr3_nt: TGTGCCAGCAGCGTAGCAGGGAACACAGATACGCAGTATTTT
cdr3_aa: CASSVAGNTDTQYF
v_call: TRBV9
d_call: -
j_call: TRBJ2-3
clone_size: -

cdr3_nt: TGTGCCAGCAGTTTAGGACAGGGTCATCAGCCCCAGCATTTT
cdr3_aa: CASSLGQGHQPQHF
v_call: TRBV28
d_call: TRBD1
j_call: TRBJ1-5
clone_size: -

cdr3_nt: TGCGCCAGCAGTGAGTCAATGGACAAGGAAGCTTTCTTT
cdr3_aa: CASSESMDKEAFF
v_call: TRBV10-1
d_call: -
j_call: TRBJ1-1
clone_size: -

cdr3_nt: TGTGCCAGTAGTATAGGTGACAGGGGTAGTACAGATACGCAGTATTTT
cdr3_aa: CASSIGDRGSTDTQYF
v_call: TRBV19
d_call: TRBD1
j_call: TRBJ2-3
clone_size: -

cdr3_nt: TGTGCTAGTGGCTCGGAGGGGGCTAGTTACGAGCAGTACTTC
cdr3_aa: CASGSEGASYEQYF
v_call: TRBV12-5
d_call: -
j_call: TRBJ2-7
clone_size: -

cdr3_nt: TGCGCCAGCAGCTTGGCGGGACTTGACTCCTACAATGAGCAGTTCTTC
cdr3_aa: CASSLAGLDSYNEQFF
v_call: TRBV5-1
d_call: -
j_call: TRBJ2-1
clone_size: -

cdr3_nt: TGTGCCAGTAGTTCCTTTTCGGGATCTGAGACCCAGTACTTC
cdr3_aa: CASSSFSGSETQYF
v_call: TRBV19
d_call: -
j_call: TRBJ2-5
clone_size: -

cdr3_nt: TGTGCCAGCTCACAAAACGGACAGAAAGAGACCCAGTACTTC
cdr3_aa: CASSQNGQKETQYF
v_call: TRBV18
d_call: -
j_call: TRBJ2-5
clone_size: few

cdr3_nt: TGCAGCGTTGAGTTCCAGGGGGCGTATGGGGAGCTGTTTTTT
cdr3_aa: CSVEFQGAYGELFF
v_call: TRBV29-1
d_call: TRBD1
j_call: TRBJ2-2
clone_size: -

cdr3_nt: TGCGCCAGCAACTACGACCTTTACAATGAGCAGTTCTTC
cdr3_aa: CASNYDLYNEQFF
v_call: TRBV5-1
d_call: -
j_call: TRBJ2-1
clone_size: few

cdr3_nt: TGTGCCAGCCGCGGGGGCACTAAGTACAATGAGCAGTTCTTC
cdr3_aa: CASRGGTKYNEQFF
v_call: TRBV25-1
d_call: -
j_call: TRBJ2-1
clone_size: -

cdr3_nt: TGCAGCGTCGCCGGGACTAGCGGGAGACCACTCTACGAGCAGTACTTC
cdr3_aa: CSVAGTSGRPLYEQYF
v_call: TRBV29-1
d_call: TRBD2
j_call: TRBJ2-7
clone_size: -

cdr3_nt: TGTGCCAGCAGTGGTACCTCCACAGGGGGCACTTACGAGCAGTACTTC
cdr3_aa: CASSGTSTGGTYEQYF
v_call: TRBV6-1
d_call: TRBD1
j_call: TRBJ2-7
clone_size: -

cdr3_nt: TGTGCCAGCAGCCCCCAGACAGGGAGAAATGAGCAGTTCTTC
cdr3_aa: CASSPQTGRNEQFF
v_call: TRBV11-3
d_call: TRBD1
j_call: TRBJ2-1
clone_size: -

cdr3_nt: TGTGCCAGCAGCCAAGATCTCGTAGACTATGGCTACACCTTC
cdr3_aa: CASSQDLVDYGYTF
v_call: TRBV14
d_call: -
j_call: TRBJ1-2
clone_size: -

cdr3_nt: TGCAGGGCCGCGGAACGGTCCGAGGAGATCTTT
cdr3_aa: CRAAERSEEIF
v_call: TRBV29-1
d_call: -
j_call: TRBJ1-1
clone_size: -

cdr3_nt: TGTGCCAGCAGCTTAGGGGCCCTAAGCTCCTACAATGAGCAGTTCTTC
cdr3_aa: CASSLGALSSYNEQFF
v_call: TRBV11-2
d_call: -
j_call: TRBJ2-1
clone_size: -

cdr3_nt: TGTGCCAGCAGTTTATTTAGCGGATACGAGCAGTACTTC
cdr3_aa: CASSLFSGYEQYF
v_call: TRBV27
d_call: -
j_call: TRBJ2-7
clone_size: -

cdr3_nt: TGTGCCAGCACCCAAGCGGGAGGGCCGGATGAGCAGTTCTTC
cdr3_aa: CASTQAGGPDEQFF
v_call: TRBV6-6
d_call: TRBD2
j_call: TRBJ2-1
clone_size: few

cdr3_nt: TGTGCCAGCAGCTTATATGCCGGGACAGGAGAAAAACTGTTTTTT
cdr3_aa: CASSLYAGTGEKLFF
v_call: TRBV7-8
d_call: TRBD1
j_call: TRBJ1-4
clone_size: -

cdr3_nt: TGTGCCAGCAGCTGGACAGGTGACGGCGAGACCCAGCATTTT
cdr3_aa: CASSWTGDGETQHF
v_call: TRBV11-2
d_call: TRBD1
j_call: TRBJ1-5
clone_size: -

cdr3_nt: TGCGCCAGCAGCTCCTTGGGGCTACCCCAAGAGACCCAGTACTTC
cdr3_aa: CASSSLGLPQETQYF
v_call: TRBV5-1
d_call: -
j_call: TRBJ2-5
clone_size: -

cdr3_nt: TGTGCCAGCAGACGGACCCCGCAGGGGTCCTATGGCTACACCTTC
cdr3_aa: CASRRTPQGSYGYTF
v_call: TRBV6-5
d_call: -
j_call: TRBJ1-2
clone_size: -

cdr3_nt: TGTGCCAGCAGCGTAGAGTACAGGGCTGCATACAATGAGCAGTTCTTC
cdr3_aa: CASSVEYRAAYNEQFF
v_call: TRBV9
d_call: -
j_call: TRBJ2-1
clone_size: -

cdr3_nt: TGTGCCAGCAGCCTTAGAGAGAACACTGAAGCTTTCTTT
cdr3_aa: CASSLRENTEAFF
v_call: TRBV11-3
d_call: -
j_call: TRBJ1-1
clone_size: -

cdr3_nt: TGTGCCAGCAGTTTTCGTTACGAGCAGTACTTC
cdr3_aa: CASSFRYEQYF
v_call: TRBV28
d_call: -
j_call: TRBJ2-7
clone_size: -

cdr3_nt: TGTGCCAGCAGAGGACGCAGGGATAGCAATCAGCCCCAGCATTTT
cdr3_aa: CASRGRRDSNQPQHF
v_call: TRBV6-1
d_call: -
j_call: TRBJ1-5
clone_size: once

cdr3_nt: TGTGCCAGCAGTTACTTTGCGGGTTTGTACAATGAGCAGTTCTTC
cdr3_aa: CASSYFAGLYNEQFF
v_call: TRBV6-5
d_call: -
j_call: TRBJ2-1
clone_size: -